This TCR beta chain comes out of a study of T cell repertoires in cytomegalovirus infection. About the research overall: Indications of both CMV infection and matching HLA type were provided by public TCR beta signatures.

TCRdb analysed the reads with MiXCR anew, one entry per CDR3 protein. The repertoire holds 680,000 or so distinct CDR3 sequences, less than 40% seen once, with around 2.6% in the top ten. With 0 bases removed from V and 9 bases from J, the gap between germline ends came to 12 bases. CDR1 and CDR2 from the germline V gene are MNHEY and SMNVEV (reference sequence). This CDR3 region has 14 residues. This clonotype was picked up many times. Its antigen is not known. The study, taken as a whole, reports: The cumulative frequency of public TCR beta families identified carriers of CMV plus the relevant HLA. HLA-C-restricted CMV-specific TCR beta clonotypes prevailed in the ex vivo response.

Sequencing was done on a sample of PBMCs. This TCR was recovered from a human donor in good health (CMV status not recorded). Some clones in this sample may be carry-over from other donors' samples. The chain uses TRBV27 and TRBJ1-5; D not resolved. In nucleotides, the CDR3 is TGTGCCAGCAGTTTATCCCCGTCGAGGTGGCCCCAGCATTTT. It is translated as CASSLSPSRWPQHF.